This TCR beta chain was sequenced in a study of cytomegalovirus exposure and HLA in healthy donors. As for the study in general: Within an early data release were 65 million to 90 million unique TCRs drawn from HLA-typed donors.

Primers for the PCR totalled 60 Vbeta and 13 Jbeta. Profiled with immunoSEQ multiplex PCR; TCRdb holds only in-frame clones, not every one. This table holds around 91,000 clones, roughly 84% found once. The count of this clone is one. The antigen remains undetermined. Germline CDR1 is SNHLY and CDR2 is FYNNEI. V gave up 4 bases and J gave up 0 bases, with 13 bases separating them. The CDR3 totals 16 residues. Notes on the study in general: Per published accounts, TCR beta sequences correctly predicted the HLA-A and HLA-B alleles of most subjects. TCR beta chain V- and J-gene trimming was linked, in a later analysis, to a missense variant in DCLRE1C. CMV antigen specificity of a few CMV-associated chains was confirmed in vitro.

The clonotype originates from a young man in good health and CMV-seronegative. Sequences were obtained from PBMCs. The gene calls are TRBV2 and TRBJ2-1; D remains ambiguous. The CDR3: CASSVLGHLSYNEQFF. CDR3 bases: TGTGCCAGCAGTGTTCTTGGGCACCTCTCCTACAATGAGCAGTTCTTC.